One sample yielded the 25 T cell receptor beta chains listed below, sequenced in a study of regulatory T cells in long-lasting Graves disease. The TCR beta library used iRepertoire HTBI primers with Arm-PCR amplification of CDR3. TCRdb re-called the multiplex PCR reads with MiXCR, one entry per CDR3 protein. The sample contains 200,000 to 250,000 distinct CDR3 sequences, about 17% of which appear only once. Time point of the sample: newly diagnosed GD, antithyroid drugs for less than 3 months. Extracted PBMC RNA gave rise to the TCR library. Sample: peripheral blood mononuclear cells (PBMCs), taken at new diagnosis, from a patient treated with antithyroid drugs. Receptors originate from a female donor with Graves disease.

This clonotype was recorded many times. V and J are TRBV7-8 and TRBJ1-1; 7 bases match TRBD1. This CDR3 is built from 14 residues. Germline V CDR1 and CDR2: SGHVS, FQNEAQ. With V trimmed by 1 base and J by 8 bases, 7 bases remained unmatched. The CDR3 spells CASSLVEGAREAFF. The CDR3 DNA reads TGTGCCAGCAGCTTAGTAGAGGGGGCTCGCGAAGCTTTCTTT.

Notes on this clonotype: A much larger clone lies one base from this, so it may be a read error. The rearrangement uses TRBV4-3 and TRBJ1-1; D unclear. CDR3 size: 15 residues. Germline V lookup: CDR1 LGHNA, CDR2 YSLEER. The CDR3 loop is CASSQVQTMSTEASF. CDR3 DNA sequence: TGCGCCAGCAGCCAAGTTCAGACAATGAGCACTGAAGCTTCCTTT.

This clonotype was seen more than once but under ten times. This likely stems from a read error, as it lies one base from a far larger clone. CDR3 region: CASSLGQGRRGEQLF. CDR3 DNA: TGTGCCAGCAGCTTAGGACAGGGGAGGCGGGGTGAGCAGCTCTTC. This chain joins TRBV11-1 and TRBJ2-5, with 8 positions matching TRBD1. CDR3 size: 15 residues. CDR1 SGHAT and CDR2 FQDESV come from the germline V gene (reference sequence).

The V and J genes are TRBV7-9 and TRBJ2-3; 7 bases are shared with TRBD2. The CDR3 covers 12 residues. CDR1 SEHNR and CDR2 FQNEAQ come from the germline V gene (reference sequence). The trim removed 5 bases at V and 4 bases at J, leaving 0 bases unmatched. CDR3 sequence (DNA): TGTGCCAGCAGCACTAGCGCAGATACGCAGTATTTT. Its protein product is CASSTSADTQYF. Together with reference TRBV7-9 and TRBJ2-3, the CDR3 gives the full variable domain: DTGVSQNPRHKITKRGQNVTFRCDPISEHNRLYWYRQTLGQGPEFLTYFQNEAQLEKSRLLSDRFSAERPKGSFSTLEIQRTEQGDSAMYLCASSTSADTQYFGPGTRLTVL.

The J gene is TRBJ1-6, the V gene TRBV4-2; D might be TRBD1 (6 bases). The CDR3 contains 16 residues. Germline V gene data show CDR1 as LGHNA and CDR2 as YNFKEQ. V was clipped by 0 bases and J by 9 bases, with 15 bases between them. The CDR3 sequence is CASSQDLRQGSSPLHF. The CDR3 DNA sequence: TGTGCCAGCAGCCAAGATCTGAGGCAGGGGTCTTCACCCCTCCACTTT.

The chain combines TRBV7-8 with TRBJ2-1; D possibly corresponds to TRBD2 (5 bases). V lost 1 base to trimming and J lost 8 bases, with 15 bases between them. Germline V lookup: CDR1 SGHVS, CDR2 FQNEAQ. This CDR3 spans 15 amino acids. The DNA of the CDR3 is TGTGCCAGCAGCTTAGGTAGGACTGCTTGGGATGAGCAGTTCTTC. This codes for CASSLGRTAWDEQFF.

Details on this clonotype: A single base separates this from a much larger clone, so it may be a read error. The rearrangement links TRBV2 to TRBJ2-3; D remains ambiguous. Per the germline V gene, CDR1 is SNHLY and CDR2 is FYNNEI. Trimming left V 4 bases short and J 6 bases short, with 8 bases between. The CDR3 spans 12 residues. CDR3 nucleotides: TGTGCCAGCAGTGGGGTGGCGGATACGCAGTATTTT. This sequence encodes CASSGVADTQYF.

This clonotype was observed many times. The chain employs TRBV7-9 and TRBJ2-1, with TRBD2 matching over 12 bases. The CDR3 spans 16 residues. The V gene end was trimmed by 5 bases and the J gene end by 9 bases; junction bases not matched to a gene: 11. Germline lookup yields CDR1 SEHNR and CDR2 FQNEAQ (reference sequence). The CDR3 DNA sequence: TGTGCCAGCAGCATTACCCTAGCGGGAGGGCCGGGTGAGCAGTTCTTC. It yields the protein CASSITLAGGPGEQFF.

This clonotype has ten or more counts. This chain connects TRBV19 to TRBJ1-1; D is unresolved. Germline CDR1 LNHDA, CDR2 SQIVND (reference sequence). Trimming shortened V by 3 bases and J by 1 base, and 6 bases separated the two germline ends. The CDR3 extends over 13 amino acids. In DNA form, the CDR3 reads TGTGCCAGTAGTATTGTCAGGAACACTGAAGCTTTCTTT. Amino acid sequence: CASSIVRNTEAFF.

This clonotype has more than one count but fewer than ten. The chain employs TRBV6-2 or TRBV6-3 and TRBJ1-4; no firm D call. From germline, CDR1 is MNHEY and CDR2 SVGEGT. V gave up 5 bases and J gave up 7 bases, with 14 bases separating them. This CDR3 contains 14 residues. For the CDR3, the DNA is TGTGCCAGCAGTGAACAAGAGACATCTGAAAAACTGTTTTTT. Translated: CASSEQETSEKLFF.

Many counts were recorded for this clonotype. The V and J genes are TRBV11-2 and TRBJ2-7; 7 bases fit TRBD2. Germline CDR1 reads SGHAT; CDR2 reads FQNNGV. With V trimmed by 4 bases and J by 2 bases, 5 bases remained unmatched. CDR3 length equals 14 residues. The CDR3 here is CASSSAGVTYEQYF. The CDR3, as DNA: TGTGCCAGCAGCTCCGCGGGGGTGACCTACGAGCAGTACTTC.

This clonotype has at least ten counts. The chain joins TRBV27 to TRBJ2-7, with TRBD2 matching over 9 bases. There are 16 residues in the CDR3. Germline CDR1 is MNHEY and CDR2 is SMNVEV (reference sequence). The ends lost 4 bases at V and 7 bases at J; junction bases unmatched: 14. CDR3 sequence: CASSWGFSGSLCEQYF. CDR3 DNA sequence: TGTGCCAGCAGTTGGGGATTTAGCGGGAGCCTGTGTGAGCAGTACTTC.

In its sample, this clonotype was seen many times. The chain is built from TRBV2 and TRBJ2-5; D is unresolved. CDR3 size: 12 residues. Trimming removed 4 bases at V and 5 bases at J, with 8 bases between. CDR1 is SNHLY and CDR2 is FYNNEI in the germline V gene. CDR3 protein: CASSVSRETQYF. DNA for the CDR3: TGTGCCAGCAGTGTTAGCCGGGAGACCCAGTACTTC.

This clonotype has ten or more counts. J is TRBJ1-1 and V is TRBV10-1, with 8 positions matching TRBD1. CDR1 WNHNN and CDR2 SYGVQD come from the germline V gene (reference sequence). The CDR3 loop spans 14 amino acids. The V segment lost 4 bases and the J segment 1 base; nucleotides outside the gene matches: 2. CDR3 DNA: TGCGCCAGCAGTGCGGACAGGGCGAACACTGAAGCTTTCTTT. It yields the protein CASSADRANTEAFF.

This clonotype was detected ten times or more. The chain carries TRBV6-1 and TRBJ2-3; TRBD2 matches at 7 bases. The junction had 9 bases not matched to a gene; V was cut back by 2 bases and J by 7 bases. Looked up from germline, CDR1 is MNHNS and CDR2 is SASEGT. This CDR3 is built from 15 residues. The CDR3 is CASSELAGEGYTQYF. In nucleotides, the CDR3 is TGTGCCAGCAGTGAACTTGCGGGAGAGGGGTATACGCAGTATTTT.

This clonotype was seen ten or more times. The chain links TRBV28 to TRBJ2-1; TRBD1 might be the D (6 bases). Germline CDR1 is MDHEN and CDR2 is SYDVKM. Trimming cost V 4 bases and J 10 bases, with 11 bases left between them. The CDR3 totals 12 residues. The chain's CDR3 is CASSSQGREQFF. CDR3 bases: TGTGCCAGCAGTTCACAGGGTCGGGAGCAGTTCTTC. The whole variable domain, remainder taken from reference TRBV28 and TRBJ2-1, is DVKVTQSSRYLVKRTGEKVFLECVQDMDHENMFWYRQDPGLGLRLIYFSYDVKMKEKGDIPEGYSVSREKKERFSLILESASTNQTSMYLCASSSQGREQFFGPGTRLTVL.

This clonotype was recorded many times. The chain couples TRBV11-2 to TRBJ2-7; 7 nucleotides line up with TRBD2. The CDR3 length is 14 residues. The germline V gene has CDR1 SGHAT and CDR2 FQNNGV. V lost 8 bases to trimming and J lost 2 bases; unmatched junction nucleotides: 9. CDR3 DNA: TGTGCCAGCGGGGAAGGGGCGGGAGCCTACGAGCAGTACTTC. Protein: CASGEGAGAYEQYF.

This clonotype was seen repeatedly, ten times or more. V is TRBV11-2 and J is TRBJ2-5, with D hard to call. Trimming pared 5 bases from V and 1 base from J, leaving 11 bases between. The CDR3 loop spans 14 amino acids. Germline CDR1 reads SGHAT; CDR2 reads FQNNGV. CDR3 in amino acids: CASSPDGLQETQYF. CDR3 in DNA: TGTGCCAGCAGCCCGGACGGCCTCCAAGAGACCCAGTACTTC.

CDR3 bases: TGTGCCAGCAGTGAATTTGCGATTGACGAGCAGTACGTC. Encoded protein: CASSEFAIDEQYV. This chain joins TRBV2 and TRBJ2-7; no reliable D call. CDR1 is SNHLY, CDR2 FYNNEI, per germline. V lost 2 bases, J lost 5 bases, and 10 bases lay in between. The CDR3 covers 13 residues.

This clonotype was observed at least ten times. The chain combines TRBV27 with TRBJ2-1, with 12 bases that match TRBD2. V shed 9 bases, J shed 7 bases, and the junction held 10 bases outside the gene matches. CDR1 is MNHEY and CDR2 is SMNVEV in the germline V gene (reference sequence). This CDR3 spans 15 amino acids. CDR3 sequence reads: CASKASGRVGNEQFF. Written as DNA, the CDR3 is TGTGCCAGTAAGGCTAGCGGGAGGGTGGGGAATGAGCAGTTCTTC.

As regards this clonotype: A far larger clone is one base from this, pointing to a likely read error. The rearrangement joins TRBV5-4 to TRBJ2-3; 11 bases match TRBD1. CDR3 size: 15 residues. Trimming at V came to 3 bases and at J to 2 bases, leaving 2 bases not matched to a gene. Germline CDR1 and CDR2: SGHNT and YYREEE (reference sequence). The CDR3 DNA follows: TGTGCCAGCAGCTGGGACAGGGGGAACACAGATACGCAGTATTTT. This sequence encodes CASSWDRGNTDTQYF.

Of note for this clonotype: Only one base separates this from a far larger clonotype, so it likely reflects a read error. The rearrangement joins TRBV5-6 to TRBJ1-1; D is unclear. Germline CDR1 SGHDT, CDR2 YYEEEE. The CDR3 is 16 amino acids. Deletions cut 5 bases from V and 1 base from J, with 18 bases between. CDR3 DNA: TGTGCCAGCAGTTTCTGGGCAGGCTGGGGGAACACTGAAGCTTTCTTT. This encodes CASSFWAGWGNTEAFF.

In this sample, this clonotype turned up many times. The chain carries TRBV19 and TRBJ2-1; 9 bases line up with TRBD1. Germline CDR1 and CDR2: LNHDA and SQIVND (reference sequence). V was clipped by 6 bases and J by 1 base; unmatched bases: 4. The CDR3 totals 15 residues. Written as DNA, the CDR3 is TGTGCCAGTAGGGGGACAGGGACTTCCTACAATGAGCAGTTCTTC. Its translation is CASRGTGTSYNEQFF.

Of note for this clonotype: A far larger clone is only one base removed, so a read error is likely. The CDR3 DNA reads as TGTGCCAGCAGCATAGGACTAGCGGGAGTTGACGAGCAGTTCTTC. Its translation is CASSIGLAGVDEQFF. This chain joins TRBV11-2 and TRBJ2-1; 13 bases line up with TRBD2. The CDR3 loop spans 15 amino acids. Unmatched junction bases numbered 8, after V lost 5 bases and J lost 10 bases. CDR1 and CDR2 (germline): SGHAT, FQNNGV.

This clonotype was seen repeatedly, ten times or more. CDR3 nucleotide sequence: TGTGCCAGCAGTTACTCAGAGAGTCAAGAGACCCAGTACTTC. As protein: CASSYSESQETQYF. The rearrangement uses TRBV6-2 or TRBV6-3 and TRBJ2-5; D uncertain. CDR1 MNHEY and CDR2 SVGEGT come from the germline V gene. Trimming stripped 0 bases from V and 2 bases from J, with 7 bases between. The CDR3 consists of 14 residues.